Following are 19 T cell receptor beta chains from one sample sequenced in a study of blood T cells in healthy people across ages. Using a J-beta primer mix together with a sample-barcoded 5' primer, a second PCR was run for roughly 6 to 12 cycles. From the 5' RACE reads, TCRdb called clonotypes with MiXCR, one entry per CDR3 protein. The data hold approximately 1,000,000 distinct CDR3 sequences, with 40% to 45% observed a single time. Sequencing used blood. Receptors were obtained from a woman aged 60-75 years in good health.

The V gene is TRBV10-3, the J gene TRBJ2-4, with D perhaps matching TRBD1 or TRBD2 (5 bases each). The assigned J gene may be wrong: the sequence end matches TRBJ2-7 better. Per the germline V gene, CDR1 is ENHRY and CDR2 is SYGVKD. The CDR3 runs 14 residues. CDR3 in amino acids: CAISDSVGVSEQYF. DNA of the CDR3: TGTGCCATCAGTGATTCGGTGGGGGTAAGCGAGCAGTACTTC.

This chain's CDR3 is CSATDRGKIETQYF. The CDR3 nucleotides read TGCAGTGCTACGGACAGGGGAAAAATAGAGACCCAGTACTTC. This chain uses TRBV20-1 with TRBJ2-5, with 9 positions matching TRBD1. The germline V gene has CDR1 DFQATT and CDR2 SNEGSKA (reference sequence). The V gene end was trimmed by 4 bases and the J gene end by 4 bases; junction bases not matched to a gene: 7. This CDR3 comprises 14 residues.

V and J are TRBV7-3 and TRBJ2-3, with D maybe TRBD1 (6 bases). The CDR3 covers 15 residues. V lost 5 bases, J lost 4 bases, and 16 bases lay in between. The germline V gene has CDR1 SGHTA and CDR2 FQGTGA. The CDR3 here is CASSHWGRTSDTQYF. CDR3 nucleotides: TGTGCCAGCAGCCATTGGGGGCGTACATCAGATACGCAGTATTTT.

Worth noting for this clonotype: One junction end does not reproduce the germline sequence, and a read error may be involved. The chain joins TRBV11-3 to TRBJ2-5, with 9 bases identical to TRBD2. The CDR3 is 15 amino acids. CDR1 is SGHNT and CDR2 is YENEEA in the germline V gene. For the CDR3, the DNA is TGTGCCAGCAGCTCAATGCGGGGGGGACAAGAGACCCAGTACTTT. It is translated as CASSSMRGGQETQYF.

J is TRBJ2-1 and V is TRBV15; 10 nucleotides align to TRBD2. Matching the DNA end better, TRBJ2-7 makes the J call doubtful. This CDR3 has 17 residues. Germline CDR1 reads LNHNV; CDR2 reads YYDKDF (reference sequence). CDR3 amino acids: CATSTGTSESSYNEQYF. CDR3 sequence (DNA): TGTGCCACCAGCACCGGGACTAGCGAAAGCTCCTACAATGAGCAGTACTTC.

This sequence joins TRBV19 and TRBJ2-3; D call uncertain. Germline V gene data show CDR1 as LNHDA and CDR2 as SQIVND (reference sequence). The CDR3 length is 15 residues. Trimming took 7 bases from V and 7 from J, leaving 21 bases between them. The CDR3 bases are TGTGCCAGTATGAATAGCCTACAAGGCGCCAATACGCAGTATTTT. Residues: CASMNSLQGANTQYF.

J is TRBJ2-4 and V is TRBV20-1, with D perhaps TRBD2 (6 bases). V was pared by 1 base and J by 0 bases, with 10 bases between. The CDR3 extends over 15 amino acids. Germline values: CDR1 DFQATT, CDR2 SNEGSKA (reference sequence). This CDR3 reads CSARGGGLAKNIQYF. The CDR3 coding sequence is TGCAGTGCTAGAGGGGGAGGACTAGCCAAAAACATTCAGTACTTC.

This clonotype was observed a few times. This chain joins TRBV30 and TRBJ1-2, with TRBD1 identical over 7 bases. Looked up from germline, CDR1 is GTSNPN and CDR2 is SVGIG (reference sequence). The CDR3 length is 13 residues. With V trimmed by 1 base and J by 8 bases, 7 bases remained unmatched. Written as DNA, the CDR3 is TGTGCCTGGAGTGGACAGGGATACAAGGGCTACACCTTC. Translation gives CAWSGQGYKGYTF.

The gene calls are TRBV7-3 and TRBJ2-5; D is uncertain. Trimming removed 0 bases at V and 5 bases at J, with 16 bases between. Looked up from germline, CDR1 is SGHTA and CDR2 is FQGTGA. The CDR3 runs 16 residues. As DNA, the CDR3 is TGTGCCAGCAGCTTAACGGCCGGGCTAAGATTTGAGACCCAGTACTTC. Amino acids: CASSLTAGLRFETQYF.

The chain recombines TRBV12-3 or TRBV12-4 with TRBJ2-3, with TRBD1 matching 9 bases. Unmatched junction bases numbered 4, after V lost 6 bases and J lost 6 bases. The CDR3 has 13 residues. CDR3 residues: CASSIDRGDTQYF. In nucleotides, the CDR3 is TGTGCCAGCAGCATAGACAGGGGGGATACGCAGTATTTT.

This rearrangement joins TRBV5-6 to TRBJ2-1, with TRBD1 identical over 9 bases. The DNA end is more similar to TRBJ2-7, so the J call may be wrong. The CDR3 totals 15 residues. In germline, CDR1 is SGHDT, CDR2 YYEEEE. The CDR3 DNA reads as TGTGCCAGCAGCTTGTTTGGACAGGGGTACTACGAGCAGTACTTC. It translates to CASSLFGQGYYEQYF.

This clonotype was found a few times. The chain combines TRBV5-1 with TRBJ2-1; D is perhaps TRBD1 (6 bases). V was trimmed by 4 bases and J by 4 bases, leaving 9 bases between them. Germline CDR1 reads SGHRS; CDR2 reads YFSETQ. The CDR3 runs to 13 residues. The CDR3 region is CASSMDRYNEQFF. The DNA of the CDR3 is TGCGCCAGCAGCATGGACAGATACAATGAGCAGTTCTTC.

The chain recombines TRBV5-6 with TRBJ2-5, with TRBD1 matching 9 bases. Judging by the DNA end, TRBJ2-7 fits better; the J call may be wrong. The CDR3 has 12 amino acids. CDR1 SGHDT and CDR2 YYEEEE come from the germline V gene. CDR3 residues: CASRGQGSEQYF. The CDR3 region has the DNA TGTGCCAGCAGGGGACAGGGTTCCGAGCAGTACTTC.

This clonotype was recorded many times. The chain is built from TRBV7-9 and TRBJ2-7, with D possibly matching TRBD1 (6 bases). Germline V gene lookup returns CDR1 SEHNR and CDR2 FQNEAQ (reference sequence). Trimming left V 10 bases short and J 5 bases short, with 18 bases between. The CDR3 loop spans 13 amino acids. In nucleotides, the CDR3 is TGTGCCACGGGCCTGACAGGAGGTAACGAGCAGTACTTC. It is translated as CATGLTGGNEQYF. The whole variable domain, filled in from reference TRBV7-9 and TRBJ2-7, reads DTGVSQNPRHKITKRGQNVTFRCDPISEHNRLYWYRQTLGQGPEFLTYFQNEAQLEKSRLLSDRFSAERPKGSFSTLEIQRTEQGDSAMYLCATGLTGGNEQYFGPGTRLTVT.

This clonotype turned up a few times. The rearrangement uses TRBV6-2 or TRBV6-3 and TRBJ2-1, with 12 bases aligning to TRBD2. The CDR3 is made up of 15 amino acids. From germline, CDR1 is MNHEY and CDR2 SVGEGT. V dropped 2 bases and J dropped 8; count of bases not matched to a gene: 4. The CDR3 reads CASSYRGLAGHEQFF. The CDR3 DNA sequence: TGTGCCAGCAGTTACCGGGGACTAGCGGGCCATGAGCAGTTCTTC.

As for this clonotype: The junction departs from germline at one end; a sequencing error may be responsible. This rearrangement joins TRBV3-1 to TRBJ2-1; 9 bases align to TRBD1. Germline CDR1 and CDR2: LGHDT and YNNKEL (reference sequence). The CDR3 spans 14 residues. This CDR3 is CTSSQGTGIEEQFF. CDR3 bases: TGTACCAGCAGCCAAGGGACAGGGATAGAGGAGCAGTTCTTC.

This clonotype has only a few counts. This rearrangement joins TRBV5-6 to TRBJ2-1; no definite D call. V lost 5 bases, J lost 0 bases, and 9 bases lay in between. The CDR3 runs to 14 residues. Germline CDR1 is SGHDT and CDR2 is YYEEEE. CDR3 DNA sequence: TGTGCCAGCAGGGCCCGTGGCTCCTACAATGAGCAGTTCTTC. It yields the protein CASRARGSYNEQFF.

This chain links TRBV9 with TRBJ2-1, with D possibly being TRBD2 (5 bases). CDR1 and CDR2 from the germline V gene are SGDLS and YYNGEE. The germline V and J ends were trimmed by 0 bases and 7 bases, with 14 bases remaining between them. The CDR3 has 15 residues. The CDR3 loop reads CASSVDLASRNEQFF. As DNA, the CDR3 is TGTGCCAGCAGCGTAGACTTAGCGTCACGAAATGAGCAGTTCTTC.

Only a few counts were recorded for this clonotype. This rearrangement joins TRBV7-2 to TRBJ1-5; D call uncertain. CDR1 and CDR2 (germline): SGHTA, FQGNSA. The CDR3 length is 15 residues. V lost 3 bases, J lost 6 bases, and 15 bases lay in between. CDR3: CASSFVQDGVQPQHF. The CDR3 region has the DNA TGTGCCAGCAGCTTCGTTCAAGATGGGGTTCAGCCCCAGCATTTT. Variable domain in full (rest from reference TRBV7-2 and TRBJ1-5): GAGVSQSPSNKVTEKGKDVELRCDPISGHTALYWYRQSLGQGLEFLIYFQGNSAPDKSGLPSDRFSAERTGGSVSTLTIQRTQQEDSAVYLCASSFVQDGVQPQHFGDGTRLSIL.